The 21 T cell receptor beta chains presented below share a single source sample, sequenced in a study of blood T cell repertoires in COVID-19. TCRdb keeps only in-frame clones here, not all; method: immunoSEQ multiplex PCR. Of hundreds of thousands of clones in the sample, 87% are singletons; the top ten hold approximately 5.7%. Sequencing was performed on PBMCs or T cells enriched from blood (not recorded which). These receptors all stem from a middle-aged woman who had recovered from COVID-19.

The genes are TRBV7-9 and TRBJ1-3, with D possibly being TRBD1 (6 bases). Deletions cut 3 bases from V and 0 bases from J, with 18 bases between. The germline V gene has CDR1 SEHNR and CDR2 FQNEAQ (reference sequence). This CDR3 is built from 18 residues. The CDR3, as DNA: TGTGCCAGCAGCTTTCCGCAACTCCGGACAGTCTCTGGAAACACCATATATTTT. Its translation is CASSFPQLRTVSGNTIYF.

The J gene is TRBJ1-6, the V gene TRBV7-9; no reliable D call. Between the trimmed V and J ends, which lost 4 bases and 9 bases, there was a span of 16 bases. The CDR3 loop spans 15 amino acids. CDR1 and CDR2 (germline): SEHNR, FQNEAQ (reference sequence). The CDR3 is CASSSGRLSASPLHF. The CDR3 DNA reads TGTGCCAGCAGCTCCGGTCGCCTCTCTGCTTCACCCCTCCACTTT.

The genes are TRBV9 and TRBJ2-5, with D maybe TRBD2 (6 bases). This CDR3 is built from 12 residues. CDR1 is SGDLS, CDR2 YYNGEE, per germline. Trimming stripped 3 bases from V and 5 bases from J, with 8 bases between. CDR3 in DNA: TGTGCCAGCAGCGCACGGGGGGAGACCCAGTACTTC. It specifies CASSARGETQYF.

The chain employs TRBV6-5 and TRBJ2-6; D might be TRBD2 (5 bases). The V end was cut by 10 bases, the J end by 3 bases, with 13 bases between. The germline CDR1 and CDR2 sequences are MNHEY and SVGAGI. This CDR3 is 14 amino acids long. The CDR3 DNA follows: TGTGCCACCCACGGGGTGGGTGGGGCCAACGTCCTGACTTTC. It yields the protein CATHGVGGANVLTF.

In this sample, this clone turned up a few times. The CDR3 nucleotides read TGTGCCAGCAGTCGGACAGGCAATCAGCCCCAGCATTTT. Translated, it gives CASSRTGNQPQHF. J is TRBJ1-5 and V is TRBV12-3 or TRBV12-4, with D possibly being TRBD1 (6 bases). Deletions cut 5 bases from V and 2 bases from J, with 7 bases between. The CDR3 sequence is 13 residues long.

This chain uses TRBV7-3 with TRBJ2-7; TRBD1 might be the D (5 bases). In germline, CDR1 is SGHTA, CDR2 FQGTGA. The CDR3 length is 15 residues. V lost 5 bases to trimming and J lost 1 base, with 15 bases between them. CDR3 in amino acids: CASSQKTEPSYEQYF. The CDR3 DNA sequence: TGTGCCAGCAGCCAAAAGACAGAACCGTCCTACGAGCAGTACTTC.

The chain employs TRBV5-1 and TRBJ1-6; D uncertain. Trimming left V 0 bases short and J 4 bases short, with 8 bases between. The CDR3 has 15 amino acids. The germline V gene encodes CDR1 SGHRS and CDR2 YFSETQ. The CDR3 nucleotides are TGCGCCAGCAGCTTGGAGGAACAGTATAATTCACCCCTCCACTTT. Amino acid sequence: CASSLEEQYNSPLHF.

The gene calls are TRBV7-8 and TRBJ1-3; D not resolved. V lost 5 bases to trimming and J lost 2 bases, with 19 bases between them. The CDR3 is 17 residues long. Germline V gene data show CDR1 as SGHVS and CDR2 as FQNEAQ. The CDR3 loop is CASSLRPGLGTGNTIYF. CDR3 coding DNA: TGTGCCAGCAGCCTGAGACCCGGACTGGGCACTGGAAACACCATATATTTT.

The rearrangement joins TRBV7-2 to TRBJ2-1; D unresolved. The CDR3 extends over 13 amino acids. Germline values: CDR1 SGHTA, CDR2 FQGNSA. The V end lost 2 bases, the J end lost 4 bases, and 6 bases lay between the germline ends. This CDR3 reads CASSLPSYNEQFF. The CDR3 DNA reads TGTGCCAGCAGCTTACCGTCTTACAATGAGCAGTTCTTC.

V is TRBV30 and J is TRBJ1-6; possibly TRBD1 for D (6 bases). Trimming took off 4 bases at V and 7 bases at J, with 17 bases between the two ends. The length of the CDR3 is 15 residues. In germline, CDR1 is GTSNPN, CDR2 SVGIG (reference sequence). The CDR3 loop is CAWKSTQGANSPLHF. The CDR3 DNA sequence: TGTGCCTGGAAGTCGACACAGGGAGCGAATTCACCCCTCCACTTT.

This clone was detected only a few times. The chain couples TRBV4-1 to TRBJ2-2; TRBD2 is a possible D gene (6 bases). CDR1 is MGHRA, CDR2 YSYEKL, per germline. Trimming pared 1 base from V and 2 bases from J, leaving 14 bases between. This CDR3 contains 17 residues. Here the CDR3 DNA reads TGCGCCAGCAGCCAAGGAAGATGGGGGGATAACACCGGGGAGCTGTTTTTT. It yields the protein CASSQGRWGDNTGELFF.

The chain joins TRBV10-3 to TRBJ2-1; tentative D call: TRBD1 (5 bases). The V end lost 6 bases, the J end lost 6 bases, and 15 bases lay between the germline ends. The CDR3 has 14 amino acids. Germline V gives CDR1 ENHRY, CDR2 SYGVKD. In DNA form, the CDR3 reads TGTGCCATCAGAAGTACAGGAGCAATCAATGAGCAGTTCTTC. Its translation is CAIRSTGAINEQFF.

This sequence joins TRBV7-2 and TRBJ2-1; the D is unclear. Germline V gene lookup returns CDR1 SGHTA and CDR2 FQGNSA. The V end was cut by 5 bases, the J end by 8 bases, with 10 bases between. The CDR3 consists of 12 residues. The CDR3 reads CASSTYLDEQFF. CDR3 bases: TGTGCCAGCAGCACTTACCTCGATGAGCAGTTCTTC.

This clone was recorded a few times. The V gene is TRBV23-1, the J gene TRBJ2-7, with 13 positions matching TRBD2. TRBV23-1 is given ORF status, its function remaining uncertain. Trimming took 4 bases from V and 3 from J; bases not matched to a gene: 9. This CDR3 has 17 residues. The CDR3 loop is CASSRTGTSGVRYEQYF. As DNA, the CDR3 is TGCGCCAGCAGTCGAACGGGGACTAGCGGGGTCCGCTACGAGCAGTACTTC.

The CDR3: CASSSRLAGLNNEQFF. The CDR3 DNA reads as TGTGCCAGCAGCAGTAGACTAGCGGGGCTTAACAATGAGCAGTTCTTC. This chain uses TRBV7-2 with TRBJ2-1; 11 nucleotides match TRBD2. The CDR3 is 16 residues long. CDR1 is SGHTA, CDR2 FQGNSA, per germline. The V gene end was trimmed by 5 bases and the J gene end by 5 bases; junction bases not matched to a gene: 8.

This chain connects TRBV5-1 to TRBJ2-3; 7 bases fit TRBD2. Germline loops: CDR1 SGHRS, CDR2 YFSETQ. With 2 bases clipped from V and 0 bases from J, the junction kept 3 bases outside the gene matches. The CDR3 totals 15 residues. The CDR3 loop reads CASSFSGPSTDTQYF. DNA for the CDR3: TGCGCCAGCAGCTTTAGCGGGCCCAGCACAGATACGCAGTATTTT.

The gene calls are TRBV27 and TRBJ2-1; 9 bases are a match to TRBD2. CDR3 length: 15 amino acids. Per germline, CDR1 MNHEY and CDR2 SMNVEV (reference sequence). V was clipped by 5 bases and J by 9 bases; unmatched bases: 11. The CDR3 reads CASSLAAGGQGEQFF. The DNA for the CDR3 is TGTGCCAGCAGTCTCGCGGCGGGAGGGCAGGGTGAGCAGTTCTTC.

Comment on this clone: Germline is not matched at one junction end, which may reflect a read error. The chain couples TRBV27 to TRBJ2-2, with D possibly TRBD1 on 6 matching bases. This CDR3 comprises 16 residues. The germline V gene has CDR1 MNHEY and CDR2 SMNVEV (reference sequence). The CDR3 region is CASRFRQVANTGELFF. The DNA for the CDR3 is TGTGCCAGCCGTTTCCGACAGGTTGCGAACACCGGGGAGCTGTTTTTT.

This chain joins TRBV2 and TRBJ2-4; TRBD1 might be the D (6 bases). The length of the CDR3 is 16 residues. Per the germline V gene, CDR1 is SNHLY and CDR2 is FYNNEI. V dropped 5 bases and J dropped 1 base, with 15 bases sitting between them. The CDR3 sequence: CASSSQTGLAKNIQYF. The CDR3, as DNA: TGTGCCAGCAGTTCCCAGACAGGATTGGCCAAAAACATTCAGTACTTC.

The rearrangement joins TRBV3-1 (or the pseudogene TRBV3-2) to TRBJ1-2, with 9 nucleotides matching TRBD1. This CDR3 contains 14 residues. The germline V gene encodes CDR1 LGHDT and CDR2 YNNKEL (reference sequence). The V and J ends lost 2 bases and 9 bases, in that order; junction bases with no gene match: 7. The CDR3 sequence is CASSQQTGGLSYTF. The DNA for the CDR3 is TGTGCCAGCAGCCAACAGACAGGGGGTCTGAGCTACACCTTC.

The chain joins TRBV5-4 to TRBJ2-7; tentative D call: TRBD2 (7 bases). The V end lost 0 bases, the J end lost 0 bases, and 13 bases lay between the germline ends. Germline V lookup: CDR1 SGHNT, CDR2 YYREEE (reference sequence). This CDR3 spans 16 amino acids. CDR3 region: CASSLGRGGDSYEQYF. In nucleotides, the CDR3 is TGTGCCAGCAGCTTGGGGAGGGGGGGAGACTCCTACGAGCAGTACTTC.